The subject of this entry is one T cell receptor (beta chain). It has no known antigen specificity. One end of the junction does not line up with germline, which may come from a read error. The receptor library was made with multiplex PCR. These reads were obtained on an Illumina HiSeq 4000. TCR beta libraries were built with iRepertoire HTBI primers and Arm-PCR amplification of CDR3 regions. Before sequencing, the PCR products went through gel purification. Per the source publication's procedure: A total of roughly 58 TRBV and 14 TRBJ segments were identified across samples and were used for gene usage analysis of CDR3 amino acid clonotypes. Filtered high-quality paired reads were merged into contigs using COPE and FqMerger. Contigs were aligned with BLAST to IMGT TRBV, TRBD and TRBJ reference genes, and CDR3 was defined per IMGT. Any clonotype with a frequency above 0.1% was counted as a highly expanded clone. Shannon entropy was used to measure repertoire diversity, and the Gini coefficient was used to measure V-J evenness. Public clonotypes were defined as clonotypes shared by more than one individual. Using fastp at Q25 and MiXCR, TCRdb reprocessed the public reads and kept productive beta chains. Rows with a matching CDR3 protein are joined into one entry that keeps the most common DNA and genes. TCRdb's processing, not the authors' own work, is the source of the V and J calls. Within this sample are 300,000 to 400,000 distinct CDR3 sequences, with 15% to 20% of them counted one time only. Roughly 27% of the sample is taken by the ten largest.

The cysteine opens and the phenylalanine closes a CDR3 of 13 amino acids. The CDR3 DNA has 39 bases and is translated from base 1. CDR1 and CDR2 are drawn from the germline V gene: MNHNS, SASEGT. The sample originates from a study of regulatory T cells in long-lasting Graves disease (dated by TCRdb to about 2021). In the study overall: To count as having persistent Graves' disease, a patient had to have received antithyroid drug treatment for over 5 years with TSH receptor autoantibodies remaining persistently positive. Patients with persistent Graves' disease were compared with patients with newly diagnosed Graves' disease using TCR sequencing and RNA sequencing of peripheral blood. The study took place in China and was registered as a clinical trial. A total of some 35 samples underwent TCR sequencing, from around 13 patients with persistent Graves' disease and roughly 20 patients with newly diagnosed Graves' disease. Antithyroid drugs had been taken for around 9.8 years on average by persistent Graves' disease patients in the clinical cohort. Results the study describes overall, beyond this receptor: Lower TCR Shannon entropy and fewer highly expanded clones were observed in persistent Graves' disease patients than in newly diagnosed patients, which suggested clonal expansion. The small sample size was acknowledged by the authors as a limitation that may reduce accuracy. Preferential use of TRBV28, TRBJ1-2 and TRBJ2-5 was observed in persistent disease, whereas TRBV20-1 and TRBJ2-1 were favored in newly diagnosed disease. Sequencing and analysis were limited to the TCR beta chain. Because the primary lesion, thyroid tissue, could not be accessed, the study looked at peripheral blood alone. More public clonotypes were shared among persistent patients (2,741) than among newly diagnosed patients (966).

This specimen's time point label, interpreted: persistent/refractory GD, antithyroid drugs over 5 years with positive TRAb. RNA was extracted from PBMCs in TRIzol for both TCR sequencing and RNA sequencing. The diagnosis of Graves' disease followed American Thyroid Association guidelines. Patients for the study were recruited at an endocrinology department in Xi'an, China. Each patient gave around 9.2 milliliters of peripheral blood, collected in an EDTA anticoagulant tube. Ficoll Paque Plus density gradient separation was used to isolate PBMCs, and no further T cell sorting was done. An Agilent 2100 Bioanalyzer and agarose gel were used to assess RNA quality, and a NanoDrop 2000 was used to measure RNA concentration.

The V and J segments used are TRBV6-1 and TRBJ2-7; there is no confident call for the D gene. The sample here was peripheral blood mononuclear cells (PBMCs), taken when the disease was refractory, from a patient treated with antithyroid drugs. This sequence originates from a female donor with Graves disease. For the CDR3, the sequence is CAISYSPDYEQYF. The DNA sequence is TGTGCCATCAGTTACAGCCCAGACTACGAGCAGTACTTC.